The 26 T cell receptor beta chains reported below all come from one sample, sequenced in a study of CD4 T cells in relation to SARS-CoV-2 and coronaviruses (dated by TCRdb to the early 2020s). Library preparation employed the immunoSEQ multiplex PCR assay. Imported from immuneACCESS, the table was reduced by TCRdb to in-frame sequences with V and J called. These copies leave out some clones; in studies compared against another copy, an unresolved V gene accounts for under half, and the cause of the remainder is not known. This sample gives 14,000 or so clones in total; around 82% of them show up just once. The top ten hold more than 15% of the sample. CD4+ T cells from unexposed donors were collected before the COVID-19 pandemic (2011-2018). Following 10 days of culture, the EasySep CD4+ T cell isolation kit was used to isolate CD4+ T cells. For these TCRs, the target antigens are not known. Material for sequencing was CD4+ T cells from PBMCs, cultured in vitro. The receptors shown here come from a human donor in good health.

This chain joins TRBV29-1 and TRBJ2-2; 7 nucleotides match TRBD1. Germline V gene data show CDR1 as SQVTM and CDR2 as ANQGSEA. V dropped 4 bases and J dropped 8; count of bases not matched to a gene: 10. The CDR3 runs 14 residues. The CDR3 DNA is TGCAGCGTTGGTTGGGGCAGGGGGAAAGGGGAGCTGTTTTTT. This gives the protein CSVGWGRGKGELFF.

The J gene is TRBJ2-1, the V gene TRBV3-1 (or the pseudogene TRBV3-2), with D possibly TRBD2 on 6 matching bases. There are 14 residues in the CDR3. V was cut by 0 bases and J by 14 bases, with 17 bases left in between. Germline CDR1 LGHDT, CDR2 YNNKEL (reference sequence). The CDR3 nucleotides are TGTGCCAGCAGCCAAGAGGCAGGCTCGGCGGGGAAGTTCTTC. Protein sequence: CASSQEAGSAGKFF.

This chain joins TRBV28 and TRBJ2-1; 7 nucleotides agree with TRBD2. The CDR3 is 16 amino acids. The V gene end was trimmed by 7 bases and the J gene end by 5 bases; junction bases not matched to a gene: 14. Germline-derived CDR1 and CDR2 are MDHEN and SYDVKM. CDR3 nucleotide sequence: TGTGCCAGCACCCTGCCCCCAGCGGGAAGAAACAATGAGCAGTTCTTC. Protein: CASTLPPAGRNNEQFF.

V usage is TRBV4-1 and J usage is TRBJ1-5, with D tentatively TRBD1 (6 bases). The length of the CDR3 is 15 residues. Germline lookup yields CDR1 MGHRA and CDR2 YSYEKL. V gave up 0 bases and J gave up 0 bases, with 6 bases separating them. CDR3 protein: CASSQDRGSNQPQHF. The CDR3 DNA follows: TGCGCCAGCAGCCAAGACAGGGGTAGCAATCAGCCCCAGCATTTT.

This chain uses TRBV18 with TRBJ2-7; 10 nucleotides line up with TRBD2. This CDR3 contains 16 residues. V trimming: 0 bases; J trimming: 2 bases; junction bases outside the gene matches: 4. CDR1 and CDR2 from the germline V gene are KGHSH and LQKENI. The CDR3 nucleotides are TGTGCCAGCTCACCACCGGGTCTAGCGGGGGCCTACGAGCAGTACTTC. Its protein is CASSPPGLAGAYEQYF. Full variable domain (outside the CDR3, taken from reference TRBV18 and TRBJ2-7): NAGVMQNPRHLVRRRGQEARLRCSPMKGHSHVYWYRQLPEEGLKFMVYLQKENIIDESGMPKERFSAEFPKEGPSILRIQQVVRGDSAAYFCASSPPGLAGAYEQYFGPGTRLTVT.

This clone came up once. The chain carries TRBV30 and TRBJ1-1; 10 nucleotides agree with TRBD1. CDR1 and CDR2 (germline): GTSNPN, SVGIG (reference sequence). The CDR3 runs 15 residues. Germline trimming cut 3 bases from V and 3 bases from J; bases unmatched to any gene: 7. CDR3 protein: CAWRTPGQGHTEAFF. The CDR3, as DNA: TGTGCCTGGAGGACCCCGGGACAGGGGCACACTGAAGCTTTCTTT. Based on the CDR3 plus reference TRBV30 and TRBJ1-1, the full variable domain is SQTIHQWPATLVQPVGSPLSLECTVEGTSNPNLYWYRQAAGRGLQLLFYSVGIGQISSEVPQNLSASRPQDRQFILSSKKLLLSDSGFYLCAWRTPGQGHTEAFFGQGTRLTVV.

This rearrangement joins TRBV6-5 to TRBJ1-2, with a possible D match to TRBD1 (5 bases). The CDR3 is 16 amino acids. Germline CDR1 and CDR2: MNHEY and SVGAGI. V lost 0 bases and J lost 2, with 13 bases in between. The CDR3 nucleotides are TGTGCCAGCAGTTACTCGGCGGGGCCAGGCAACTATGGCTACACCTTC. It specifies CASSYSAGPGNYGYTF.

The V and J genes are TRBV10-2 and TRBJ2-1, with 8 bases aligning to TRBD1. Losses at the gene ends were 6 bases for V and 6 bases for J; bases not matched to a gene: 7. The CDR3 is 14 residues long. The V gene's germline CDR1 is WSHSY and CDR2 SAAADI. The CDR3, as DNA: TGCGCCAGCAGACTCACGGACAGGGCCAATGAGCAGTTCTTC. It translates to CASRLTDRANEQFF.

This clone was found a few times. In DNA, the CDR3 is TGTGCCAGCAGTGCCTCACTAGCGGGAGGATACGAGCAGTACTTC. This sequence encodes CASSASLAGGYEQYF. The chain joins TRBV27 to TRBJ2-7, with 12 nucleotides matching TRBD2. Per the germline V gene, CDR1 is MNHEY and CDR2 is SMNVEV (reference sequence). V was clipped by 5 bases and J by 4 bases; unmatched bases: 6. The CDR3 has 15 amino acids.

The CDR3 region has the DNA TGTGCCAGCAGCCAAAAAGGCACTGAAGCTTTCTTT. Translated, it gives CASSQKGTEAFF. The V call is TRBV12-3 or TRBV12-4, the J call TRBJ1-1, with D uncertain. The CDR3 runs to 12 residues. V lost 6 bases and J lost 4, with 9 bases in between.

This clone was found once. This chain links TRBV27 with TRBJ2-1; 11 nucleotides match TRBD2. The CDR3 sequence is 15 residues long. Trimming cost V 0 bases and J 6 bases; bases outside gene matches: 1. Germline CDR1 and CDR2: MNHEY and SMNVEV (reference sequence). The CDR3 loop reads CASSLSSGRANEQFF. In DNA form, the CDR3 reads TGTGCCAGCAGTTTATCTAGCGGGAGGGCCAATGAGCAGTTCTTC.

This rearrangement joins TRBV30 to TRBJ2-7; D could derive from TRBD1 or TRBD2 (5 bases each). Germline CDR1 GTSNPN, CDR2 SVGIG (reference sequence). The CDR3 covers 13 residues. The ends were cut back, 4 bases at V and 5 bases at J, with 15 bases in the middle. This CDR3 reads CAWTGTNYNEQYF. CDR3 in DNA: TGTGCCTGGACCGGGACCAACTATAACGAGCAGTACTTC.

The chain joins TRBV19 to TRBJ2-7, with TRBD1 identical over 10 bases. The CDR3 is 14 residues long. The trim removed 6 bases at V and 6 bases at J, leaving 8 bases unmatched. Germline V lookup: CDR1 LNHDA, CDR2 SQIVND (reference sequence). CDR3 in amino acids: CASRGTGVFAEQYF. CDR3 nucleotide sequence: TGTGCCAGTAGGGGGACAGGGGTTTTTGCCGAGCAGTACTTC.

This chain links TRBV19 with TRBJ2-5, with 15 bases that match TRBD2. V shed 4 bases, J shed 2 bases, and the junction held 5 bases outside the gene matches. The CDR3 spans 17 residues. Germline V gene sequence: CDR1 LNHDA, CDR2 SQIVND (reference sequence). The CDR3 here is CASSKGLAGGPQETQYF. CDR3 DNA sequence: TGTGCCAGTAGTAAGGGACTAGCGGGAGGCCCACAAGAGACCCAGTACTTC.

The chain uses TRBV19 and TRBJ2-4, with D possibly called TRBD1 or TRBD2 (6 bases each). The V gene's germline CDR1 is LNHDA and CDR2 SQIVND (reference sequence). V was pared by 5 bases and J by 4 bases, with 18 bases between. This CDR3 has 16 amino acids. The CDR3 spells CASSSLGGQGKNIQYF. In nucleotides, the CDR3 is TGTGCCAGTAGTTCCCTAGGGGGGCAGGGGAAAAACATTCAGTACTTC.

This clone was seen a few times. V gene TRBV11-3 combines with J gene TRBJ2-5, with D tentatively TRBD2 (6 bases). V lost 5 bases and J lost 2, with 18 bases in between. The CDR3 spans 16 residues. From germline, CDR1 is SGHNT and CDR2 YENEEA. The CDR3 here is CASSQYGVGGQETQYF. The CDR3, as DNA: TGTGCCAGCAGCCAATACGGGGTGGGGGGACAAGAGACCCAGTACTTC.

The V gene is TRBV5-4, the J gene TRBJ1-1, with D uncertain. This CDR3 is 13 amino acids long. Germline lookup yields CDR1 SGHNT and CDR2 YYREEE (reference sequence). V gave up 5 bases and J gave up 4 bases, with 12 bases separating them. The CDR3 coding sequence is TGTGCCAGCAGTCCTCACGGGAGCACTGAAGCTTTCTTT. Amino acid sequence: CASSPHGSTEAFF.

This chain connects TRBV2 to TRBJ1-6, with 7 bases lining up with TRBD1. The V and J ends lost 7 bases and 9 bases, in that order; junction bases with no gene match: 9. The CDR3 is 14 amino acids. Germline assignment: CDR1 SNHLY and CDR2 FYNNEI. The CDR3 DNA is TGTGCCAGCACCGGGACAGTGTTTTTTTCACCCCTCCACTTT. Its protein product is CASTGTVFFSPLHF.

Remarks on this clone: One end of the junction fails to match germline, which may point to a read error. The rearrangement uses TRBV28 and TRBJ2-7; D might be TRBD1 (6 bases). The germline V gene has CDR1 MDHEN and CDR2 SYDVKM. This CDR3 is built from 12 residues. CDR3 nucleotides: TGTGCCAGCAGTGCGAACGTCAGGGGTTTGGACTTC. Its protein is CASSANVRGLDF. The entire variable domain, with the rest obtained from reference TRBV28 and TRBJ2-7, is as follows: DVKVTQSSRYLVKRTGEKVFLECVQDMDHENMFWYRQDPGLGLRLIYFSYDVKMKEKGDIPEGYSVSREKKERFSLILESASTNQTSMYLCASSANVRGLDFGPGTRLTVT.

The chain is built from TRBV19 and TRBJ1-2; D is ambiguous. Germline assignment: CDR1 LNHDA and CDR2 SQIVND (reference sequence). The V end was cut by 5 bases, the J end by 2 bases, with 6 bases between. The CDR3 has 12 amino acids. CDR3 protein: CASSYQNYGYTF. Written as DNA, the CDR3 is TGTGCCAGTAGTTATCAGAACTATGGCTACACCTTC. Drawing the rest from reference TRBV19 and TRBJ1-2, the complete variable domain is DGGITQSPKYLFRKEGQNVTLSCEQNLNHDAMYWYRQDPGQGLRLIYYSQIVNDFQKGDIAEGYSVSREKKESFPLTVTSAQKNPTAFYLCASSYQNYGYTFGSGTRLTVV.

The chain has TRBV19 and TRBJ2-1, with 14 bases aligning to TRBD2. The CDR3 totals 17 residues. CDR1 is LNHDA and CDR2 is SQIVND in the germline V gene (reference sequence). V lost 7 bases and J lost 5; bases outside the gene matches: 10. The CDR3 DNA reads TGTGCCAGTACCGCAGAGACTAGCGGGAGGGCCGACAATGAGCAGTTCTTC. As protein: CASTAETSGRADNEQFF.

The rearrangement uses TRBV25-1 and TRBJ2-1, with D maybe TRBD2 (6 bases). This CDR3 region has 15 residues. The germline V and J ends were trimmed by 6 bases and 5 bases, with 17 bases remaining between them. Germline CDR1 reads MGHDK; CDR2 reads SYGVNS. The CDR3 coding sequence is TGTGCCAGCAGGGGGGGAATGATCCGAAACAATGAGCAGTTCTTC. Translating it yields CASRGGMIRNNEQFF.

The chain carries TRBV27 and TRBJ2-7, with TRBD1 identical over 9 bases. CDR1 is MNHEY and CDR2 is SMNVEV in the germline V gene (reference sequence). The CDR3 extends over 15 amino acids. The junction had 5 bases not matched to a gene; V was cut back by 5 bases and J by 0 bases. CDR3 in amino acids: CASSRRTGDSYEQYF. The CDR3 coding sequence is TGTGCCAGCAGTCGACGGACAGGGGACTCCTACGAGCAGTACTTC.

The J gene is TRBJ2-3, the V gene TRBV25-1; possibly TRBD2 for D (6 bases). This CDR3 comprises 14 residues. Germline V gene lookup returns CDR1 MGHDK and CDR2 SYGVNS. The V and J ends lost 6 bases and 2 bases respectively, with 12 bases between them. This CDR3 is CASRPGLNTDTQYF. DNA for the CDR3: TGTGCCAGCAGGCCGGGACTCAACACAGATACGCAGTATTTT.

The rearrangement links TRBV12-3 or TRBV12-4 to TRBJ1-5, with D hard to call. V lost 0 bases, J lost 12 bases, and 12 bases lay in between. The CDR3 consists of 13 residues. The CDR3 protein is CASSLARFGIQHF. The CDR3 DNA reads TGTGCCAGCAGTTTAGCCCGATTCGGCATCCAGCATTTT.

V gene TRBV24-1 combines with J gene TRBJ2-5; 7 bases are a match to TRBD1. V trimming: 3 bases; J trimming: 2 bases; junction bases outside the gene matches: 8. Per the germline V gene, CDR1 is KGHDR and CDR2 is SFDVKD. The CDR3 has 16 residues. CDR3 DNA: TGTGCCACCAGTGATCCTGGACGGGACAGTCAAGAGACCCAGTACTTC. Its protein is CATSDPGRDSQETQYF.